This is a list of T cell receptor beta chains from one sample in a study of T-cell memory formation after mild COVID-19. From the 5' RACE reads, TCRdb called clonotypes with MiXCR, one entry per CDR3 protein. The sample lists about 410,000 distinct CDR3 sequences, less than 25% occurring once. Sequenced: PBMCs or a T cell subset sorted from them (not recorded which). The source is an adult woman who had mild COVID-19 (a few samples of this study predate the infection). Cell type and time point are not known. Each CDR3 is given with its conserved first and last residue.

V gene: TRBV24-1
CDR3 protein: CATSDFSGYGYTF

V gene: TRBV4-3
CDR3 protein: CASSPGGQQETQYF

V gene: TRBV6-6
CDR3 protein: CASSYATGRLNSPLHF

V gene: TRBV24-1
CDR3 protein: CATSVGDSNQPQHF

V gene: TRBV20-1
CDR3 protein: CSAPGLAGGIDTQYF

V gene: TRBV19
CDR3 protein: CASSGMTARNYGYTF

V gene: TRBV5-1
CDR3 protein: CASSRQEAKEKLFF

V gene: TRBV7-9
CDR3 protein: CASSLGMGTDTQYF

V gene: TRBV7-9
CDR3 protein: CASSSARNTEAFF

V gene: TRBV10-3
CDR3 protein: CAISESMVRAMAFF

V gene: TRBV9
CDR3 protein: CASSGLRWKNGYTF

V gene: TRBV3-1
CDR3 protein: CASSPRGGAGDTQYF

V gene: TRBV12-3/TRBV12-4
CDR3 protein: CASSPNTGLVNEQFF

V gene: TRBV4-1
CDR3 protein: CASSLDSGTYEQYF

V gene: TRBV7-9
CDR3 protein: CASSSGDGEAFF

V gene: TRBV20-1
CDR3 protein: CSARDRTHEQYF

V gene: TRBV5-1
CDR3 protein: CASSSGTDNEQFF

V gene: TRBV5-6
CDR3 protein: CASSSDPGQGEAFF

V gene: TRBV7-3
CDR3 protein: CASSPLGVGDNEQFF

V gene: TRBV5-5
CDR3 protein: CASSLEGTSGETQYF

V gene: TRBV20-1
CDR3 protein: CSARPSGRARSYNEQFF

V gene: TRBV5-1
CDR3 protein: CASSFRGSSTDTQYF

V gene: TRBV19
CDR3 protein: CASSSRTSGSNYEQFF

V gene: TRBV18
CDR3 protein: CASSRTGGSQPQHF

V gene: TRBV7-9
CDR3 protein: CASSPSTSSDTQYF

V gene: TRBV7-9
CDR3 protein: CASSLPSGGLLGYTF

V gene: TRBV20-1
CDR3 protein: CSARGFGTGATGQYF

V gene: TRBV15
CDR3 protein: CATSRAEDTQYF

V gene: TRBV29-1
CDR3 protein: CSVEGWLAGGNEQFF

V gene: TRBV24-1
CDR3 protein: CATSDLEAGGTDTQYF

V gene: TRBV5-4
CDR3 protein: CASRKDSLSSYEQYF

V gene: TRBV3-1
CDR3 protein: CASSQVKGISTDTQYF

V gene: TRBV7-3
CDR3 protein: CASSLSPLGTDTQYF

V gene: TRBV5-1
CDR3 protein: CASSLVGQGVSEQYF

V gene: TRBV19
CDR3 protein: CASEVNYGYTF

V gene: TRBV12-3/TRBV12-4
CDR3 protein: CASSFGGSGGQPQHF

V gene: TRBV6-2/TRBV6-3
CDR3 protein: CASSASSGSWNEQFF

V gene: TRBV12-3/TRBV12-4
CDR3 protein: CASSSRQGATEAFF